One T cell receptor (beta chain) is described in this entry. As yet, its antigen is unknown. The data were taken from a study of human thymus T cells. Findings and limits, study-wide: Unrelated individuals had highly overlapping thymic repertoires, as reported in related research. It looked as if thymic and blood repertoires used V and J genes in a biased way.

In germline, CDR1 is MDHEN, CDR2 SYDVKM. V shed 5 bases, J shed 6 bases, and the junction held 3 bases outside the gene matches. This CDR3 spans 15 amino acids. The study used thymus tissue resected during corrective heart surgery. Method: immunoSEQ multiplex PCR; TCRdb's copy keeps in-frame clones and lacks some. The sample holds under 150,000 clones, around 94% seen once. Sequenced: thymus tissue. This receptor was identified in a boy under two years old with a congenital heart defect but otherwise immunologically healthy. This sequence joins TRBV28 and TRBJ2-2; TRBD2 aligns across 13 bases. CDR3 loop: CASSTGLAGPGELFF. DNA of the CDR3: TGTGCCAGCAGTACGGGACTAGCGGGGCCCGGGGAGCTGTTTTTT.